This entry lists 25 T cell receptor beta chains sequenced from one sample in a study of neoadjuvant anti-PD-1 for oral cavity cancer. Time point: after neoadjuvant nivolumab, at surgical resection. The protocol was immunoSEQ multiplex PCR, while the TCRdb copy is restricted to in-frame clones and leaves out a portion. The table records 8,000 or so clones, 62% of them present only once. The material was PBMCs, obtained after nivolumab (anti-PD-1) treatment. These receptors came from a person aged 35-79 years with oral cavity squamous cell carcinoma.

This clone appeared a single time. The chain uses TRBV6-1 and TRBJ1-2; 7 bases align to TRBD1. The CDR3 extends over 13 amino acids. Trimming at V came to 6 bases and at J to 2 bases, leaving 3 bases not matched to a gene. CDR1 MNHNS and CDR2 SASEGT come from the germline V gene. In nucleotides, the CDR3 is TGTGCCAGCAGGGGGGACAGCAACTATGGCTACACCTTC. Encoded protein: CASRGDSNYGYTF.

The genes are TRBV4-1 and TRBJ1-2; 7 positions match TRBD1. This CDR3 region has 15 residues. CDR1 is MGHRA and CDR2 is YSYEKL in the germline V gene. J lost 0 bases, V lost 4 bases, and 5 bases had no gene match. The CDR3 bases are TGCGCCAGCAGCCCAGAAGGGGGCGCTAACTATGGCTACACCTTC. Amino acids: CASSPEGGANYGYTF.

The chain employs TRBV27 and TRBJ1-2; a possible D gene is TRBD1 (5 bases). The germline V gene has CDR1 MNHEY and CDR2 SMNVEV (reference sequence). Trimming stripped 0 bases from V and 4 bases from J, with 12 bases between. The CDR3 covers 15 residues. CDR3 region: CASSLSWGRGYGYTF. CDR3 nucleotides: TGTGCCAGCAGTTTATCCTGGGGAAGGGGCTATGGCTACACCTTC.

This chain joins TRBV4-3 and TRBJ1-4; TRBD1 is a possible D gene (5 bases). Germline V gene data show CDR1 as LGHNA and CDR2 as YSLEER. The CDR3 consists of 14 residues. The V gene lost 3 bases and the J gene lost 0 bases, with 5 bases spanning the gap. CDR3 nucleotide sequence: TGCGCCAGCAGCCAGGGACCAACTAATGAAAAACTGTTTTTT. It codes for CASSQGPTNEKLFF.

This clone was counted between two and nine times. The chain has TRBV11-2 and TRBJ1-1, with unresolved D. Between the trimmed V and J ends, which lost 0 bases and 0 bases, there was a span of 2 bases. The CDR3 length is 13 residues. Looked up from germline, CDR1 is SGHAT and CDR2 is FQNNGV. CDR3 bases: TGTGCCAGCAGCTTAGATGTGAACACTGAAGCTTTCTTT. Translating it yields CASSLDVNTEAFF. The full variable domain, its missing parts supplied by reference TRBV11-2 and TRBJ1-1, is EAGVAQSPRYKIIEKRQSVAFWCNPISGHATLYWYQQILGQGPKLLIQFQNNGVVDDSQLPKDRFSAERLKGVDSTLKIQPAKLEDSAVYLCASSLDVNTEAFFGQGTRLTVV.

This clone was seen only once. V is TRBV5-1 and J is TRBJ2-2; 9 positions match TRBD1. V dropped 0 bases and J dropped 0; count of bases not matched to a gene: 0. The CDR3 spans 16 residues. Per the germline V gene, CDR1 is SGHRS and CDR2 is YFSETQ. The DNA of the CDR3 is TGCGCCAGCAGCTTGGGACAGGGGGCGAACACCGGGGAGCTGTTTTTT. Protein sequence: CASSLGQGANTGELFF.

The table lists this clone with a count of one. In DNA form, the CDR3 reads TGCAGCGTTAGCAGGGCGGGAACCGGGGAGCTGTTTTTT. Residues: CSVSRAGTGELFF. This chain connects TRBV29-1 to TRBJ2-2, with TRBD2 as a possible D gene (6 bases). The V end lost 5 bases, the J end lost 5 bases, and 12 bases lay between the germline ends. The CDR3 consists of 13 residues. The V gene's germline CDR1 is SQVTM and CDR2 ANQGSEA.

This clone was seen just once. The chain combines TRBV5-8 with TRBJ2-2, with a possible D match to TRBD1 (6 bases). Per germline, CDR1 SGHTS and CDR2 YDEGEE. V gave up 5 bases and J gave up 1 base, with 15 bases separating them. CDR3 length: 16 residues. The DNA of the CDR3 is TGTGCCAGCAGGTTGAGGGGGTCGAGGAACACCGGGGAGCTGTTTTTT. As protein: CASRLRGSRNTGELFF.

CDR3 in amino acids: CATGAGTSYPGGYTF. CDR3 in DNA: TGTGCCACCGGCGCCGGGACCTCGTATCCCGGTGGCTACACCTTC. The V gene is TRBV15, the J gene TRBJ1-2; possibly TRBD1 for D (5 bases). Trimming cost V 8 bases and J 7 bases, with 23 bases left between them. The CDR3 has 15 residues. Germline CDR1 LNHNV, CDR2 YYDKDF (reference sequence).

The rearrangement links TRBV5-1 to TRBJ1-2; D remains unclear. V dropped 0 bases and J dropped 7 bases, with 13 bases sitting between them. The CDR3 runs 14 residues. CDR1 is SGHRS, CDR2 YFSETQ, per germline. The CDR3: CASSLVSPRSGYTF. CDR3 sequence (DNA): TGCGCCAGCAGCTTGGTGTCTCCCCGATCTGGCTACACCTTC.

This rearrangement joins TRBV2 to TRBJ1-2, with TRBD1 matching over 8 bases. The germline V gene has CDR1 SNHLY and CDR2 FYNNEI. The CDR3 runs 14 residues. V gave up 4 bases and J gave up 8 bases; unmatched junction bases: 9. The DNA of the CDR3 is TGTGCCAGCAGTGTGGGGCAGGGGGCGTCCGGCTACACCTTC. Amino acid sequence: CASSVGQGASGYTF.

The gene calls are TRBV5-4 and TRBJ2-5; the D gene is possibly TRBD1 (6 bases). Germline values: CDR1 SGHNT, CDR2 YYREEE (reference sequence). The V and J ends lost 5 bases and 5 bases respectively, with 16 bases between them. The CDR3 runs to 14 residues. Here the CDR3 reads CASSAAGVQETQYF. In DNA form, the CDR3 reads TGTGCCAGCAGTGCGGCAGGGGTTCAGGAGACCCAGTACTTC. The full variable domain, its missing parts supplied by reference TRBV5-4 and TRBJ2-5, is ETGVTQSPTHLIKTRGQQVTLRCSSQSGHNTVSWYQQALGQGPQFIFQYYREEENGRGNFPPRFSGLQFPNYSSELNVNALELDDSALYLCASSAAGVQETQYFGPGTRLLVL.

This clone has only a few counts. The chain recombines TRBV19 with TRBJ1-5; D gene uncertain. The CDR3 runs 13 residues. Trimming removed 5 bases at V and 5 bases at J, with 10 bases between. The germline CDR1 and CDR2 sequences are LNHDA and SQIVND (reference sequence). DNA of the CDR3: TGTGCCAGTAGTCCACAGAGTTATCAGCCCCAGCATTTT. This encodes CASSPQSYQPQHF.

The rearrangement joins TRBV7-2 to TRBJ2-3; no firm D call. The germline gives CDR1 SGHTA, CDR2 FQGNSA. The V end was cut by 3 bases, the J end by 2 bases, with 9 bases between. CDR3 size: 14 residues. The CDR3 coding sequence is TGTGCCAGCAGCTTTGCCAGAACCACAGATACGCAGTATTTT. It encodes CASSFARTTDTQYF.

The V call is TRBV7-8, the J call TRBJ2-7, with D unresolved. With 0 bases removed from V and 6 bases from J, the gap between germline ends came to 15 bases. Germline V gene lookup returns CDR1 SGHVS and CDR2 FQNEAQ. There are 15 residues in the CDR3. The CDR3 here is CASSLAGKGIGEQYF. The CDR3 DNA is TGTGCCAGCAGCTTAGCGGGGAAGGGAATTGGCGAGCAGTACTTC.

The rearrangement links TRBV5-1 to TRBJ1-4, with 8 bases identical to TRBD1. J gave up 1 base and V 3 bases, and 2 bases lay outside the gene matches. This CDR3 contains 15 residues. Germline-derived CDR1 and CDR2 are SGHRS and YFSETQ. DNA for the CDR3: TGCGCCAGCAGCTCAGGGGGCGGAACTAATGAAAAACTGTTTTTT. As protein: CASSSGGGTNEKLFF.

The chain carries TRBV6-5 and TRBJ2-7; tentatively, D is TRBD1 (6 bases). Germline V lookup: CDR1 MNHEY, CDR2 SVGAGI. CDR3 length equals 13 residues. Deletions cut 6 bases from V and 2 bases from J, with 11 bases between. This CDR3 is CASRAQGTYEQYF. The CDR3 coding sequence is TGTGCCAGCAGGGCGCAGGGGACCTACGAGCAGTACTTC.

The V gene is TRBV29-1, the J gene TRBJ1-1; TRBD1 agrees at 10 bases. The CDR3 contains 14 residues. With V trimmed by 6 bases and J by 1 base, 5 bases remained unmatched. Germline CDR1 is SQVTM and CDR2 is ANQGSEA. CDR3 nucleotides: TGCAGCGTCCGGACAGGGGGAGGGAACACTGAAGCTTTCTTT. As protein: CSVRTGGGNTEAFF.

V gene TRBV5-4 combines with J gene TRBJ2-2, with D tentatively TRBD2 (5 bases). The ends were cut back, 2 bases at V and 3 bases at J, with 8 bases in the middle. The CDR3 is 14 amino acids. CDR1 SGHNT and CDR2 YYREEE come from the germline V gene (reference sequence). The CDR3 DNA reads as TGTGCCAGCAGCTTATCGAGGGACACCGGGGAGCTGTTTTTT. Protein: CASSLSRDTGELFF.

This rearrangement joins TRBV28 to TRBJ1-1; D gene uncertain. V was cut by 9 bases and J by 4 bases, with 18 bases left in between. The CDR3 sequence is 14 residues long. CDR1 and CDR2 (germline): MDHEN, SYDVKM. CDR3 in amino acids: CASSQTLGSTEAFF. The CDR3 DNA is TGTGCCAGTTCCCAAACGCTCGGTAGCACTGAAGCTTTCTTT.

The chain has TRBV27 and TRBJ2-1, with 9 nucleotides matching TRBD1. Germline CDR1 and CDR2: MNHEY and SMNVEV (reference sequence). This CDR3 contains 17 residues. Trimming at V came to 0 bases and at J to 4 bases, leaving 7 bases not matched to a gene. CDR3 sequence (DNA): TGTGCCAGCAGTTTATCGTGGGGGGACAGGGAGTACAATGAGCAGTTCTTC. This encodes CASSLSWGDREYNEQFF.

This clone was found a few times. The chain joins TRBV2 to TRBJ1-2; 7 nucleotides line up with TRBD1. The CDR3 loop spans 13 amino acids. From germline, CDR1 is SNHLY and CDR2 FYNNEI. V lost 3 bases, J lost 2 bases, and 0 bases stayed unmatched. CDR3 sequence: CASSEDRNYGYTF. In DNA, the CDR3 is TGTGCCAGCAGTGAGGACAGGAACTATGGCTACACCTTC.

The chain recombines TRBV6-1 with TRBJ1-2; D call uncertain. The germline V and J ends were trimmed by 7 bases and 4 bases, with 13 bases remaining between them. Germline CDR1 reads MNHNS; CDR2 reads SASEGT. The CDR3 is 13 residues long. In nucleotides, the CDR3 is TGTGCCAGCACGCCGGGCGCAGGCTATGGCTACACCTTC. This codes for CASTPGAGYGYTF.

Relative to its sample, this clone is medium-sized. The chain joins TRBV6-5 to TRBJ1-2; 9 bases fit TRBD1. Germline CDR1 reads MNHEY; CDR2 reads SVGAGI. The CDR3 contains 16 residues. The J segment lost 1 base and the V segment lost 1 base, leaving 4 bases of the junction unmatched. The CDR3: CASSYFGGQGNYGYTF. DNA for the CDR3: TGTGCCAGCAGTTACTTCGGGGGACAGGGTAACTATGGCTACACCTTC.

V gene TRBV7-2 combines with J gene TRBJ1-2; possibly TRBD1 for D (6 bases). Germline V gives CDR1 SGHTA, CDR2 FQGNSA. The CDR3 is 15 residues long. Between the trimmed V and J ends, which lost 1 base and 8 bases, there was a span of 17 bases. CDR3 in DNA: TGTGCCAGCAGCTTAGAAACGCGAACAGGGTACGGCTACACCTTC. This encodes CASSLETRTGYGYTF.